This T cell receptor (beta chain) was retrieved from a study of control samples from healthy donors and cancer patients. This CDR3 region has 15 residues. Germline V gene lookup returns CDR1 MNHEY and CDR2 SVGEGT. Germline trimming cut 2 bases from V and 6 bases from J; bases unmatched to any gene: 4. Repertoires were generated with immunoSEQ multiplex PCR, while TCRdb's copy carries only in-frame clones and drops some. The sample consists of about 140,000 clones, roughly 92% of them appearing once. The chain uses TRBV6-2 or TRBV6-3 and TRBJ1-5, with 10 bases lining up with TRBD1. Sequenced input: blood. This clonotype originated in a man in his thirties or forties in good health. Here the CDR3 reads CASSYRTGGTQPQHF. CDR3 in DNA: TGTGCCAGCAGTTACAGGACAGGGGGAACTCAGCCCCAGCATTTT.